This T cell receptor (beta chain) appears in the sequencing data of a study of human T cells and chemical hapten exposure. V lost 3 bases and J 3 bases, leaving 9 bases between the germline ends. The germline V gene has CDR1 DFQATT and CDR2 SNEGSKA (reference sequence). This CDR3 is 14 amino acids long. The library attached unique molecular identifiers to individual cDNA molecules. MiXCR, run by TCRdb on the RACE reads, gives a single entry per CDR3 protein. The sample lists around 53,000 distinct CDR3 sequences, approximately 9.1% occurring once. Stated time point: patch test 1, 2 weeks after DPC sensitization. Stated treatment: therapeutic diphenylcyclopropenone sensitization with weekly scalp DPC. Ahead of each patch test application, blood was drawn. This clonotype was seen repeatedly, ten times or more.

The input for sequencing was whole blood, taken in connection with sensitization to the hapten diphenylcyclopropenone (DPC). This rearrangement joins TRBV20-1 to TRBJ1-6; no firm D call. The sequence came from a woman in her forties or fifties with alopecia areata. Some clones in this sample may be carry-over from other donors' samples. The CDR3 region has the DNA TGCAGTGCTAGGGCAGGCCTCTATAATTCACCCCTCCACTTT. The encoded protein is CSARAGLYNSPLHF.